The 25 T cell receptor beta chains listed next were all sequenced from one sample in a study of cytomegalovirus exposure and HLA in healthy donors (dated by TCRdb to the late 2010s). Library prep was done by the immunoSEQ multiplex PCR assay. A mixture of 60 forward primers for TCR Vbeta segments and 13 reverse primers for TCR Jbeta segments was used in the multiplex PCR. Entries here come from immuneACCESS through TCRdb and include only in-frame sequences with V and J called. Some clones fail to appear in such tables; in the studies checked, an unresolved V gene covers under half of the shortfall, and the cause of the remainder is unknown. This sample has 150,000 to 200,000 clones in its table, and about 78% of those were observed once. Roughly 13% of the sample comes from the top ten. Source material: PBMCs. These receptors were obtained from a woman in her fifties or sixties in good health and CMV-seropositive.

This chain links TRBV30 with TRBJ1-3, with D possibly matching TRBD1 (5 bases). The CDR3 is made up of 14 amino acids. Deletions cut 0 bases from V and 1 base from J, with 7 bases between. CDR1 GTSNPN and CDR2 SVGIG come from the germline V gene (reference sequence). CDR3 DNA: TGTGCCTGGAGTGTCGGGGGTTCTGGAAACACCATATATTTT. This gives the protein CAWSVGGSGNTIYF.

The chain links TRBV6-5 to TRBJ2-7, with D perhaps matching TRBD2 (6 bases). Germline assignment: CDR1 MNHEY and CDR2 SVGAGI. The V gene lost 6 bases and the J gene lost 0 bases, with 15 bases spanning the gap. The CDR3 contains 15 residues. The CDR3 DNA reads TGTGCCAGCAGCGGAGTAGACGGGAGCTCCTACGAGCAGTACTTC. The encoded protein is CASSGVDGSSYEQYF.

The chain employs TRBV5-1 and TRBJ1-2, with D possibly matching TRBD1 (6 bases). This CDR3 has 15 residues. Germline V gene data show CDR1 as SGHRS and CDR2 as YFSETQ. V gave up 0 bases and J gave up 9 bases, with 18 bases separating them. This CDR3 reads CASSLGTGTTDRYTF. The CDR3 region has the DNA TGCGCCAGCAGCTTGGGGACCGGGACAACGGATCGCTACACCTTC.

This clone was counted a few times. The chain carries TRBV6-6 and TRBJ2-7; weak D call: TRBD1 (5 bases). This CDR3 spans 15 amino acids. Trimming pared 5 bases from V and 3 bases from J, leaving 17 bases between. Germline CDR1 and CDR2: MNHNY and SVGAGI (reference sequence). Here the CDR3 reads CASSPERGVGYEQYF. DNA of the CDR3: TGTGCCAGCAGTCCGGAAAGGGGTGTGGGCTACGAGCAGTACTTC.

V gene TRBV6-1 combines with J gene TRBJ2-2; perhaps TRBD1 as D (6 bases). The CDR3 extends over 13 amino acids. Trimming removed 7 bases at V and 5 bases at J, with 11 bases between. Germline V gene sequence: CDR1 MNHNS, CDR2 SASEGT. The CDR3 loop reads CASNQGRTGELFF. The CDR3, as DNA: TGTGCCAGCAACCAGGGGCGGACCGGGGAGCTGTTTTTT.

Only one count was recorded for this clone. This chain joins TRBV2 and TRBJ1-1; 9 positions match TRBD1. V was clipped by 2 bases and J by 2 bases; unmatched bases: 6. CDR1 is SNHLY, CDR2 FYNNEI, per germline. The CDR3 is 16 residues long. CDR3 nucleotide sequence: TGTGCCAGCAGTGAAAACAGACAGGGGGGAAACACTGAAGCTTTCTTT. This codes for CASSENRQGGNTEAFF.

The chain combines TRBV30 with TRBJ1-3, with D hard to call. CDR1 GTSNPN and CDR2 SVGIG come from the germline V gene (reference sequence). The CDR3 runs 11 residues. V lost 4 bases and J 5 bases, leaving 6 bases between the germline ends. The CDR3: CAWTGRNTIYF. The CDR3 nucleotides read TGTGCCTGGACGGGAAGAAACACCATATATTTT.

The chain couples TRBV5-1 to TRBJ1-1, with D possibly being TRBD1 (5 bases). Per the germline V gene, CDR1 is SGHRS and CDR2 is YFSETQ. V lost 4 bases, J lost 1 base, and 11 bases lay in between. CDR3 length equals 14 residues. CDR3 DNA: TGCGCCAGCAGCCCGAGGAGGGGGAACACTGAAGCTTTCTTT. Translated: CASSPRRGNTEAFF.

This clone was counted ten times or more. The J gene is TRBJ2-1, the V gene TRBV30, with 10 bases that match TRBD2. J lost 6 bases, V lost 0 bases, and 5 bases had no gene match. This CDR3 region has 15 residues. Germline V gene data show CDR1 as GTSNPN and CDR2 as SVGIG (reference sequence). The CDR3 bases are TGTGCCTGGAGTGTGATAGCGGGGGGCCCCAATGAGCAGTTCTTC. Translating gives CAWSVIAGGPNEQFF.

This clone was counted once. The chain carries TRBV30 and TRBJ1-6, with D perhaps matching TRBD1 (5 bases). V lost 4 bases, J lost 6 bases, and 10 bases lay in between. Germline CDR1 and CDR2: GTSNPN and SVGIG (reference sequence). The CDR3 contains 13 residues. The CDR3 here is CAWTGGRNSPLHF. The CDR3, as DNA: TGTGCCTGGACCGGGGGACGTAATTCACCCCTCCACTTT.

The V gene is TRBV5-1, the J gene TRBJ2-1; 8 nucleotides align to TRBD1. CDR3 length: 13 residues. Germline CDR1 and CDR2: SGHRS and YFSETQ. The junction had 14 bases not matched to a gene; V was cut back by 7 bases and J by 14 bases. CDR3 in amino acids: CASGIESSGGEFF. The CDR3 DNA follows: TGCGCCAGCGGTATTGAATCCTCAGGGGGCGAGTTCTTC.

The DNA of the CDR3 is TGTGCCACCAGCCTTGGAGGGGGCGACTATGGCTACACCTTC. Residues: CATSLGGGDYGYTF. The genes are TRBV15 and TRBJ1-2; 7 bases agree with TRBD1. The CDR3 is 14 residues long. With V trimmed by 5 bases and J by 3 bases, 6 bases remained unmatched. CDR1 is LNHNV and CDR2 is YYDKDF in the germline V gene (reference sequence).

This clone was seen more than once but under ten times. The CDR3 bases are TGTGCCTGTACAGGGGGCCCGAACACCGGGGAGCTGTTTTTT. This sequence encodes CACTGGPNTGELFF. V usage is TRBV6-1 and J usage is TRBJ2-2; 9 nucleotides agree with TRBD1. The V gene end was trimmed by 11 bases and the J gene end by 0 bases; junction bases not matched to a gene: 4. The CDR3 loop spans 14 amino acids. Germline V lookup: CDR1 MNHNS, CDR2 SASEGT.

This clone was observed a handful of times. The gene calls are TRBV2 and TRBJ1-1, with D unclear. Germline CDR1 and CDR2: SNHLY and FYNNEI. The CDR3 has 14 residues. Between the trimmed V and J ends, which lost 6 bases and 0 bases, there was a span of 11 bases. CDR3 sequence (DNA): TGTGCCAGCAGGGGCGTGGGTATGAACACTGAAGCTTTCTTT. This sequence encodes CASRGVGMNTEAFF.

The J gene is TRBJ2-3, the V gene TRBV27, with D possibly matching TRBD2 (5 bases). The CDR3 totals 10 residues. Germline CDR1 is MNHEY and CDR2 is SMNVEV (reference sequence). CDR3 loop: CAGSVDTQYF. The CDR3 DNA reads TGTGCTGGGAGTGTAGATACGCAGTATTTT.

This rearrangement joins TRBV7-9 to TRBJ1-1; D gene uncertain. Germline V gene lookup returns CDR1 SEHNR and CDR2 FQNEAQ (reference sequence). The CDR3 has 14 residues. V lost 2 bases to trimming and J lost 1 base, with 8 bases between them. CDR3 sequence: CASSLTAGNTEAFF. As DNA, the CDR3 is TGTGCCAGCAGCTTAACGGCAGGGAACACTGAAGCTTTCTTT. Full variable domain (remainder filled in from reference TRBV7-9 and TRBJ1-1): DTGVSQNPRHKITKRGQNVTFRCDPISEHNRLYWYRQTLGQGPEFLTYFQNEAQLEKSRLLSDRFSAERPKGSFSTLEIQRTEQGDSAMYLCASSLTAGNTEAFFGQGTRLTVV.

Regarding this clone: The identical CDR3 is also encoded by other nucleotide sequences in the sample. The V call is TRBV5-1, the J call TRBJ2-5, with TRBD2 matching 9 bases. Germline V CDR1 and CDR2: SGHRS, YFSETQ. V gave up 3 bases and J gave up 6 bases; unmatched junction bases: 12. The CDR3 has 16 residues. The CDR3 loop reads CASSSSGASSGQTQYF. The CDR3 nucleotides read TGCGCCAGCAGCTCTAGCGGGGCCTCTAGTGGGCAGACCCAGTACTTC.

The chain employs TRBV19 and TRBJ1-2, with a tentative D call TRBD1 (6 bases). Germline assignment: CDR1 LNHDA and CDR2 SQIVND (reference sequence). Trimming left V 7 bases short and J 0 bases short, with 12 bases between. The CDR3 spans 14 residues. The CDR3 DNA reads TGTGCCAGTACCGTGACAGGTTCTAACTATGGCTACACCTTC. This codes for CASTVTGSNYGYTF.

This chain links TRBV4-1 with TRBJ2-7; TRBD2 matches at 7 bases. The germline gives CDR1 MGHRA, CDR2 YSYEKL. J gave up 1 base and V 1 base, and 10 bases lay outside the gene matches. The CDR3 loop spans 17 amino acids. The CDR3 reads CASSQGRGRGLSYEQYF. The CDR3 nucleotides read TGCGCCAGCAGCCAAGGTAGAGGGCGGGGGTTGTCCTACGAGCAGTACTTC.

This clone occurred once. The V call is TRBV4-1, the J call TRBJ2-7; maybe TRBD2 (5 bases). Germline-derived CDR1 and CDR2 are MGHRA and YSYEKL. Between the trimmed V and J ends, which lost 1 base and 3 bases, there was a span of 7 bases. This CDR3 spans 13 amino acids. The CDR3 loop is CASSQGRNYEQYF. The DNA of the CDR3 is TGCGCCAGCAGCCAAGGGAGGAACTACGAGCAGTACTTC.

This chain joins TRBV7-9 and TRBJ2-2; D might be TRBD2 (6 bases). The ends were cut back, 5 bases at V and 6 bases at J, with 16 bases in the middle. The CDR3 runs 15 residues. Looked up from germline, CDR1 is SEHNR and CDR2 is FQNEAQ (reference sequence). Here the CDR3 DNA reads TGTGCCAGCAGCCGACTAGGAGGGGTAGCCGGGGAGCTGTTTTTT. Translation: CASSRLGGVAGELFF. The full variable domain, rest sourced from reference TRBV7-9 and TRBJ2-2, is DTGVSQNPRHKITKRGQNVTFRCDPISEHNRLYWYRQTLGQGPEFLTYFQNEAQLEKSRLLSDRFSAERPKGSFSTLEIQRTEQGDSAMYLCASSRLGGVAGELFFGEGSRLTVL.

This clone was detected only once. The chain carries TRBV5-1 and TRBJ2-5; TRBD1 matches 11 bases. V shed 3 bases, J shed 5 bases, and the junction held 6 bases outside the gene matches. This CDR3 is built from 15 residues. Germline V gene sequence: CDR1 SGHRS, CDR2 YFSETQ. The CDR3, as DNA: TGCGCCAGCAGCTCCGGGACAGGGGGGACGGAGACCCAGTACTTC. Its protein product is CASSSGTGGTETQYF. Supplemented by reference TRBV5-1 and TRBJ2-5, the full variable domain reads KAGVTQTPRYLIKTRGQQVTLSCSPISGHRSVSWYQQTPGQGLQFLFEYFSETQRNKGNFPGRFSGRQFSNSRSEMNVSTLELGDSALYLCASSSGTGGTETQYFGPGTRLLVL.

CDR3 in amino acids: CASRRQGSGNTIYF. In DNA, the CDR3 is TGTGCCAGCAGGAGACAGGGTAGTGGGAACACCATATATTTT. J is TRBJ1-3 and V is TRBV6-5, with 7 nucleotides matching TRBD1. Germline V CDR1 and CDR2: MNHEY, SVGAGI. The CDR3 totals 14 residues. Trimming at V came to 6 bases and at J to 7 bases, leaving 9 bases not matched to a gene.

Comments on this clone: A junction boundary mismatches the germline segment, possibly from a read error. This sequence joins TRBV9 and TRBJ2-5, with D perhaps given as TRBD1 or TRBD2 (6 bases each). The CDR3 loop spans 14 amino acids. The V gene's germline CDR1 is SGDLS and CDR2 YYNGEE. CDR3 in DNA: TGTGCCGGCAGCGGAGGGGGATACCAAGAGACCCAGTACTTC. Protein: CAGSGGGYQETQYF.

This sequence joins TRBV11-3 and TRBJ2-5; D possibly corresponds to TRBD1 (6 bases). The CDR3 has 16 residues. Trimming left V 4 bases short and J 0 bases short, with 15 bases between. In germline, CDR1 is SGHNT, CDR2 YENEEA. In DNA form, the CDR3 reads TGTGCCAGCAGCTCTGGGGCAGGGGCGAACCAAGAGACCCAGTACTTC. It encodes CASSSGAGANQETQYF.